The 22 T cell receptor beta chains below all came from one sample that was sequenced in a study of human T cells and chemical hapten exposure. Noted time point: patch test 1, 2 weeks after DPC sensitization. Described treatment: therapeutic diphenylcyclopropenone sensitization with weekly scalp DPC. TCRdb called the RACE reads again in MiXCR, with one record for every CDR3 protein. The table lists 85,000 to 100,000 distinct CDR3 sequences, around 12% of them singletons. The material was whole blood, obtained in connection with sensitization to the hapten diphenylcyclopropenone (DPC). These receptors were collected from a middle-aged woman with alopecia areata. Some clones in this sample may be carry-over from other donors' samples.

This clonotype has just a few counts. The V and J genes are TRBV30 and TRBJ2-2; perhaps TRBD1 as D (5 bases). The CDR3 length is 15 residues. V shed 0 bases and J shed 3 bases, with 11 bases lying between them. In germline, CDR1 is GTSNPN, CDR2 SVGIG (reference sequence). This chain's CDR3 is CAWSVLGRDTGELFF. The CDR3 DNA reads as TGTGCCTGGAGTGTACTGGGCAGGGACACCGGGGAGCTGTTTTTT.

The table lists this clonotype with a few counts. The chain combines TRBV7-6 with TRBJ2-1; D unclear. The V gene lost 0 bases and the J gene lost 7 bases, with 7 bases spanning the gap. The CDR3 sequence is 13 residues long. Germline V gene data show CDR1 as SGHVS and CDR2 as FNYEAQ. The CDR3 loop reads CASSLAETNEQFF. CDR3 sequence (DNA): TGTGCCAGCAGCTTAGCGGAGACAAATGAGCAGTTCTTC.

This clonotype has a handful of counts. The V call is TRBV5-4, the J call TRBJ2-3; 8 nucleotides align to TRBD1. Germline V gene sequence: CDR1 SGHNT, CDR2 YYREEE (reference sequence). CDR3 length: 12 residues. With 0 bases clipped from V and 10 bases from J, the junction kept 1 base outside the gene matches. The CDR3 reads CASSLGQGPQYF. As DNA, the CDR3 is TGTGCCAGCAGCTTGGGACAGGGGCCGCAGTATTTT. Together with reference TRBV5-4 and TRBJ2-3, the CDR3 gives the full variable domain: ETGVTQSPTHLIKTRGQQVTLRCSSQSGHNTVSWYQQALGQGPQFIFQYYREEENGRGNFPPRFSGLQFPNYSSELNVNALELDDSALYLCASSLGQGPQYFGPGTRLTVL.

This chain links TRBV7-2 with TRBJ2-5; 9 nucleotides align to TRBD2. Germline values: CDR1 SGHTA, CDR2 FQGNSA. This CDR3 has 15 residues. V shed 5 bases, J shed 2 bases, and the junction held 6 bases outside the gene matches. The CDR3: CASSPLAGLQETQYF. The CDR3 DNA reads as TGTGCCAGCAGCCCCCTAGCGGGATTACAAGAGACCCAGTACTTC. Full variable domain (missing parts from reference TRBV7-2 and TRBJ2-5): GAGVSQSPSNKVTEKGKDVELRCDPISGHTALYWYRQSLGQGLEFLIYFQGNSAPDKSGLPSDRFSAERTGGSVSTLTIQRTQQEDSAVYLCASSPLAGLQETQYFGPGTRLLVL.

This clonotype was found many times. The genes are TRBV9 and TRBJ2-7; a possible D gene is TRBD1 (6 bases). Germline CDR1 SGDLS, CDR2 YYNGEE. V was cut by 0 bases and J by 2 bases, with 12 bases left in between. The CDR3 totals 15 residues. The CDR3 loop is CASSVGPGVAYEQYF. The CDR3 region has the DNA TGTGCCAGCAGCGTAGGCCCAGGGGTGGCCTACGAGCAGTACTTC.

This clonotype was detected only a few times. This chain uses TRBV5-1 with TRBJ2-1, with D uncertain. Germline V gene data show CDR1 as SGHRS and CDR2 as YFSETQ. Trimming removed 3 bases from V and 4 bases from J, with 8 bases in between. The CDR3 spans 13 residues. The CDR3 DNA sequence: TGCGCCAGCAGCTCCCCACCTTACAATGAGCAGTTCTTC. Translating it yields CASSSPPYNEQFF.

This clonotype was recorded once. The rearrangement links TRBV4-2 to TRBJ1-1; TRBD1 is a possible D gene (6 bases). The V gene lost 0 bases and the J gene lost 11 bases, with 19 bases spanning the gap. Germline CDR1 is LGHNA and CDR2 is YNFKEQ. The CDR3 is 15 residues long. This CDR3 is CASSQDGRGRTKAFF. CDR3 DNA: TGTGCCAGCAGCCAAGACGGCAGGGGTCGCACGAAGGCTTTCTTT.

This chain connects TRBV4-2 to TRBJ1-2, with D possibly being TRBD1 (5 bases). Germline V lookup: CDR1 LGHNA, CDR2 YNFKEQ. The V end was cut by 1 base, the J end by 2 bases, with 17 bases between. The CDR3 is made up of 17 amino acids. CDR3 bases: TGTGCCAGCAGCCAAGCTACCCGATTGGCAGGGAACTATGGCTACACCTTC. It specifies CASSQATRLAGNYGYTF.

This clonotype was detected ten times or more. The V gene is TRBV19, the J gene TRBJ2-4; D remains unclear. Trimming pared 4 bases from V and 6 bases from J, leaving 19 bases between. The CDR3 is 16 amino acids. Germline lookup yields CDR1 LNHDA and CDR2 SQIVND (reference sequence). The CDR3 nucleotides are TGTGCCAGTAGTAAAATGTCGACGCGCACAGTAAACATTCAGTACTTC. Translating gives CASSKMSTRTVNIQYF.

This clonotype was detected ten times or more. J is TRBJ2-5 and V is TRBV5-1, with 8 bases lining up with TRBD1. CDR3 length: 15 residues. CDR1 and CDR2 (germline): SGHRS, YFSETQ. V lost 4 bases and J lost 5; bases outside the gene matches: 10. In DNA, the CDR3 is TGCGCCAGCAGCGCGGGACAGGTCCACCCCGAGACCCAGTACTTC. It specifies CASSAGQVHPETQYF.

This clonotype was seen repeatedly, ten times or more. The chain uses TRBV29-1 and TRBJ1-1, with a weak D call TRBD1 (5 bases). Germline CDR1 and CDR2: SQVTM and ANQGSEA. This CDR3 region has 12 residues. With 3 bases removed from V and 4 bases from J, the gap between germline ends came to 9 bases. In DNA form, the CDR3 reads TGCAGCGTTGACCGAGGGACCACTGAAGCTTTCTTT. As protein: CSVDRGTTEAFF.

This clonotype was observed at least ten times. CDR3 nucleotides: TGTGCCTGGACTTTAGGCCAGGGGCTTATCTACACCTTC. Its translation: CAWTLGQGLIYTF. The V call is TRBV30, the J call TRBJ1-2, with a tentative D call TRBD1 (6 bases). The CDR3 loop spans 13 amino acids. V dropped 4 bases and J dropped 10 bases, with 19 bases sitting between them. Germline V gene data show CDR1 as GTSNPN and CDR2 as SVGIG (reference sequence).

The rearrangement links TRBV20-1 to TRBJ1-2, with D uncertain. V was cut by 3 bases and J by 4 bases, with 9 bases left in between. Germline V lookup: CDR1 DFQATT, CDR2 SNEGSKA (reference sequence). The length of the CDR3 is 12 residues. The CDR3 spells CSASRTSYGYTF. CDR3 bases: TGCAGTGCTAGCCGAACAAGCTATGGCTACACCTTC.

This chain connects TRBV29-1 to TRBJ2-5; 9 bases align to TRBD2. Germline loops: CDR1 SQVTM, CDR2 ANQGSEA. V was clipped by 8 bases and J by 2 bases; unmatched bases: 9. CDR3 length: 14 residues. Here the CDR3 DNA reads TGCAGCACGAGACTAGCGGATAGACAAGAGACCCAGTACTTC. Its translation: CSTRLADRQETQYF.

This clonotype was seen repeatedly, ten times or more. The genes are TRBV20-1 and TRBJ2-1; D is unresolved. The V end was cut by 3 bases, the J end by 4 bases, with 16 bases between. This CDR3 has 15 residues. Germline V lookup: CDR1 DFQATT, CDR2 SNEGSKA (reference sequence). CDR3 DNA sequence: TGCAGTGCTAGGGGCCTCGGGCCTTCGTACAATGAGCAGTTCTTC. Its protein is CSARGLGPSYNEQFF.

This clonotype was recorded a few times. V gene TRBV28 combines with J gene TRBJ2-5, with D perhaps matching TRBD1 or TRBD2 (5 bases each). Trimming pared 2 bases from V and 6 bases from J, leaving 10 bases between. Germline CDR1 is MDHEN and CDR2 is SYDVKM. CDR3 size: 13 residues. The CDR3 DNA follows: TGTGCCAGCAGTTTAGAGGGGCTAAAGACCCAGTACTTC. Amino acid sequence: CASSLEGLKTQYF.

This clonotype has just a few counts. This sequence joins TRBV6-6 and TRBJ1-1; 9 nucleotides match TRBD1. V gave up 6 bases and J gave up 4 bases; unmatched junction bases: 3. The CDR3 contains 13 residues. Per germline, CDR1 MNHNY and CDR2 SVGAGI (reference sequence). CDR3 loop: CASSPQGATEAFF. CDR3 nucleotide sequence: TGTGCCAGCAGCCCACAGGGGGCCACTGAAGCTTTCTTT.

CDR3 in amino acids: CASKYGYTF. CDR3 DNA sequence: TGTGCCAGTAAATATGGCTACACCTTC. The chain links TRBV21-1 to TRBJ1-2. TRBV21-1 is given as a pseudogene. The CDR3 runs 9 residues.

The chain recombines TRBV29-1 with TRBJ1-1; 11 bases are a match to TRBD1. CDR1 is SQVTM, CDR2 ANQGSEA, per germline. The J segment lost 3 bases and the V segment lost 5 bases, leaving 11 bases of the junction unmatched. The CDR3 has 16 amino acids. In nucleotides, the CDR3 is TGCAGCGTTTCTGGGACAGGGGGAATCGGGGACACTGAAGCTTTCTTT. Protein: CSVSGTGGIGDTEAFF.

At least ten counts were recorded for this clonotype. The chain couples TRBV28 to TRBJ2-1; no clear D. CDR3 length: 15 residues. Germline loops: CDR1 MDHEN, CDR2 SYDVKM. Trimming left V 2 bases short and J 0 bases short, with 8 bases between. The DNA for the CDR3 is TGTGCCAGCAGTTTACCAGGACGCTCCTACAATGAGCAGTTCTTC. Translation gives CASSLPGRSYNEQFF.

This clonotype appeared a few times. V is TRBV7-3 and J is TRBJ2-5; the D is unclear. V was clipped by 3 bases and J by 3 bases, with 8 bases between them. The CDR3 covers 13 residues. Germline CDR1 SGHTA, CDR2 FQGTGA. The CDR3 spells CASSLGSKETQYF. The CDR3 nucleotides read TGTGCCAGCAGCTTGGGATCCAAAGAGACCCAGTACTTC.

J is TRBJ1-1 and V is TRBV4-2, with D possibly TRBD1 on 5 matching bases. The CDR3 totals 17 residues. Germline lookup yields CDR1 LGHNA and CDR2 YNFKEQ. Trimming shortened V by 3 bases and J by 4 bases, and 21 bases separated the two germline ends. The CDR3: CASSQGGFGARGTEAFF. For the CDR3, the DNA is TGTGCCAGCAGCCAGGGGGGTTTTGGGGCGCGTGGCACTGAAGCTTTCTTT.